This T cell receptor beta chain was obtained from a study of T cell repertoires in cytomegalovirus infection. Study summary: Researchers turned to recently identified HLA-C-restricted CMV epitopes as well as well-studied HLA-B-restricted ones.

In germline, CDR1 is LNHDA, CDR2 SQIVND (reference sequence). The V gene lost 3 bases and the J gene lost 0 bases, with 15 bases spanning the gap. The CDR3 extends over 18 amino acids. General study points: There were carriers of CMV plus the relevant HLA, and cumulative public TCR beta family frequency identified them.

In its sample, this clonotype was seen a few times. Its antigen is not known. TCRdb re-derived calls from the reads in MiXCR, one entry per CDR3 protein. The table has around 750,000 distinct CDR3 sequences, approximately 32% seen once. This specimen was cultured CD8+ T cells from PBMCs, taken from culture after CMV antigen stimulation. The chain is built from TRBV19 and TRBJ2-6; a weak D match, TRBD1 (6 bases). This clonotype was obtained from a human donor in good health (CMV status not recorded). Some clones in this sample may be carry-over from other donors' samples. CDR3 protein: CASSIGQRQISGANVLTF. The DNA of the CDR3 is TGTGCCAGTAGTATCGGACAGCGCCAGATCTCTGGGGCCAACGTCCTGACTTTC.